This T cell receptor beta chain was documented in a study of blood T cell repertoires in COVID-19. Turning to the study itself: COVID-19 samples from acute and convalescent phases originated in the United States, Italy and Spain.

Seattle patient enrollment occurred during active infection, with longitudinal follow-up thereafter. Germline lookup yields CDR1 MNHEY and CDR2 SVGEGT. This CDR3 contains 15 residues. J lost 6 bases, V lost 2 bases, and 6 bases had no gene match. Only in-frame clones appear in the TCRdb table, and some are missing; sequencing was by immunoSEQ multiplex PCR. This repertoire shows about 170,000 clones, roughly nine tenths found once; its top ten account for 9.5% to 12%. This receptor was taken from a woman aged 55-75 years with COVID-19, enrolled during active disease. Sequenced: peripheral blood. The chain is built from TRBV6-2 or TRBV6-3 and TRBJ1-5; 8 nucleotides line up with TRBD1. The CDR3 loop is CASSYLDRVGQPQHF. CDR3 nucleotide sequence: TGTGCCAGCAGTTACCTGGACAGGGTGGGTCAGCCCCAGCATTTT.